The 26 T cell receptor beta chains in this list originate from one sample, sequenced in a study of T cells in women clearing cervical HPV infection. Generated by immunoSEQ multiplex PCR, the TCRdb table keeps only in-frame clones and is missing some. The repertoire shows 15,000 or so clones; the top ten hold about 10%. The sequenced sample was blood buffy coat. The receptors were sampled from a woman aged 18 to 69 with a cervical HPV16 infection that either progressed to CIN3+ or cleared (not recorded which).

In regard to this clone: Sequencing ends 3 residues short of the CDR3 end; the germline J gene provides the rest. V is TRBV19 and J is TRBJ2-2; TRBD1 aligns across 7 bases. The germline V gene encodes CDR1 LNHDA and CDR2 SQIVND (reference sequence). The CDR3 has 15 residues. CDR3 DNA, as far as it was read: TGTGCCAGTAGACCAGGACAGGCCGTAAATGAAAAG. Amino acid sequence: CASRPGQAVNEK. The whole CDR3 protein is CASRPGQAVNEKLFF.

Of note for this clone: The sequence runs out 3 residues before the end of the CDR3; the remainder is reconstructed from the germline J gene. The J gene is TRBJ2-1, the V gene TRBV5-1, with no clear D. V lost 2 bases and J lost 3, with 6 bases in between. This CDR3 spans 13 amino acids. Germline CDR1 and CDR2: SGHRS and YFSETQ. The CDR3 loop reads CASSLGNYNEQFF. Incomplete CDR3 DNA: TGCGCCAGCAGCTTAGGCAACTACAATGAG.

On this clone itself: From the germline J gene comes the end of the CDR3, since the read stops 3 residues before it. The V call is TRBV2, the J call TRBJ1-1, with TRBD1 matching over 8 bases. From germline, CDR1 is SNHLY and CDR2 FYNNEI. V was pared by 10 bases and J by 5 bases, with 9 bases of the junction left unmatched. The length of the CDR3 is 13 residues. CDR3 DNA, as far as it was read: TGTGCCACCCTCGGACAGGGAGGTACTGAA. It codes for CATLGQGGTE. The whole CDR3 region reads CATLGQGGTEAFF.

A remark on this clone: The read halts 3 residues ahead of the CDR3 end, with the missing end drawn from the germline J gene. This sequence joins TRBV20-1 and TRBJ2-7, with D possibly matching TRBD2 (6 bases). Looked up from germline, CDR1 is DFQATT and CDR2 is SNEGSKA (reference sequence). Trimming cost V 6 bases and J 5 bases, with 14 bases left between them. The CDR3 contains 12 residues. This chain's CDR3 is CSAARGGHEQYF. CDR3 DNA, as far as it was read: TGCAGTGCCGCCCGGGGAGGCCACGAG.

For this clone: The sequence runs out 3 residues before the end of the CDR3; the remainder is reconstructed from the germline J gene. The chain joins TRBV7-9 to TRBJ2-4; possibly TRBD1 for D (5 bases). Germline assignment: CDR1 SEHNR and CDR2 FQNEAQ (reference sequence). CDR3 length: 14 residues. CDR3 sequence: CASSLSGSNYGQYF. The sequenced part of the CDR3 DNA is TGTGCCAGCAGCTTATCAGGGTCCAACTATGGT.

Concerning this clone: The read ends 3 residues early relative to the CDR3; the germline J gene fills the gap. V gene TRBV19 combines with J gene TRBJ1-5, with D unclear. V was pared by 1 base and J by 1 base, with 8 bases between. Germline lookup yields CDR1 LNHDA and CDR2 SQIVND (reference sequence). The CDR3 spans 15 residues. CDR3 DNA, as far as it was read: TGTGCCAGTAGTATAGTCGGGGAGAGCAATCAGCCC. The encoded protein is CASSIVGESNQP. The CDR3 in its entirety is CASSIVGESNQPQHF.

As regards this clone: The sequence runs out 3 residues before the end of the CDR3; the remainder is reconstructed from the germline J gene. The V call is TRBV19, the J call TRBJ1-3; TRBD1 aligns across 8 bases. This CDR3 is 14 amino acids long. J gave up 0 bases and V 9 bases, and 4 bases lay outside the gene matches. Germline CDR1 LNHDA, CDR2 SQIVND (reference sequence). CDR3: CASGTGGSGNTIYF. The CDR3 bases that were read are TGTGCCAGCGGAACAGGGGGCTCTGGAAACACC.

Comment on this clone: The CDR3 end falls 3 residues outside the read, so it is completed with the germline J gene. The chain uses TRBV2 and TRBJ1-5; no definite D call. Trimming pared 3 bases from V and 1 base from J, leaving 10 bases between. CDR3 length equals 15 residues. Germline V gene data show CDR1 as SNHLY and CDR2 as FYNNEI. CDR3 bases read: TGTGCCAGCAGTGAGCGAGGGTTGAGCAATCAGCCC. This sequence encodes CASSERGLSNQP. The entire CDR3 sequence reads CASSERGLSNQPQHF.

As for this clone: The sequenced fragment ends 3 residues before the CDR3 boundary, so the rest is inferred from the germline J gene. The J gene is TRBJ2-1, the V gene TRBV7-9, with TRBD2 matching 11 bases. With 5 bases clipped from V and 8 bases from J, the junction kept 8 bases outside the gene matches. Germline CDR1 SEHNR, CDR2 FQNEAQ (reference sequence). The CDR3 is made up of 15 amino acids. The part of the CDR3 DNA that was read is TGTGCCAGCAGCAAGACTAGCGGGGCCTTTCATGAG. Translating gives CASSKTSGAFHE. Given in full, the CDR3 is CASSKTSGAFHEQFF.

With respect to this clone: The read gets to within 3 residues of the CDR3 end, and the germline J gene fills in the rest. The V call is TRBV7-9, the J call TRBJ2-3; a weak D match, TRBD1 (6 bases). V shed 5 bases and J shed 0 bases, with 12 bases lying between them. Germline assignment: CDR1 SEHNR and CDR2 FQNEAQ (reference sequence). The CDR3 has 15 amino acids. The CDR3 loop is CASSKQGRSTDTQYF. Partial CDR3 DNA: TGTGCCAGCAGCAAACAGGGCCGTAGCACAGATACG.

Notes on this clone: The read ends 3 residues before the CDR3 terminus; that terminus is restored from the germline J gene. This chain links TRBV10-3 with TRBJ2-1; TRBD1 agrees at 10 bases. The length of the CDR3 is 16 residues. The V gene end was trimmed by 0 bases and the J gene end by 4 bases; junction bases not matched to a gene: 3. Germline V gene lookup returns CDR1 ENHRY and CDR2 SYGVKD. CDR3 DNA, as far as it was read: TGTGCCATCAGTGAGTCGACAGGGGGCGGATACAATGAG. As protein: CAISESTGGGYNE. The whole CDR3 protein reads CAISESTGGGYNEQFF.

On this clone itself: The read terminates 3 residues before the CDR3 end, so the remaining end is supplied by the germline J gene. The chain uses TRBV10-1 and TRBJ1-1; 10 bases line up with TRBD1. V lost 4 bases and J lost 2; bases outside the gene matches: 1. CDR1 is WNHNN, CDR2 SYGVQD, per germline (reference sequence). The CDR3 consists of 14 residues. CDR3 sequence: CASSGDRGNTEAFF. CDR3 DNA (partial): TGCGCCAGCAGTGGGGACAGGGGAAACACTGAA.

Note on this clone: The read stops 3 residues short of the end of the CDR3; the missing end is completed from the germline J gene. V gene TRBV7-2 combines with J gene TRBJ1-6; 8 nucleotides agree with TRBD1. Per the germline V gene, CDR1 is SGHTA and CDR2 is FQGNSA. The CDR3 sequence is 14 residues long. Trimming took 2 bases from V and 10 from J; bases not matched to a gene: 4. The sequenced CDR3 bases are TGTGCCAGCAGCTTATTCCAGGGGGCATCACCC. Amino acids: CASSLFQGASP. The whole CDR3 reads CASSLFQGASPLHF.

As to this clone: The sequence runs out 3 residues before the end of the CDR3; the remainder is reconstructed from the germline J gene. This chain uses TRBV7-2 with TRBJ2-3; D perhaps matches TRBD2 (5 bases). V dropped 5 bases and J dropped 4 bases, with 10 bases sitting between them. Germline CDR1 SGHTA, CDR2 FQGNSA. CDR3 length equals 13 residues. The covered CDR3 bases are TGTGCCAGCAGCCCTCCCGGGGCAGATACG. This sequence encodes CASSPPGADT. The whole CDR3 protein reads CASSPPGADTQYF. Full variable domain (rest looked up from reference TRBV7-2 and TRBJ2-3): GAGVSQSPSNKVTEKGKDVELRCDPISGHTALYWYRQSLGQGLEFLIYFQGNSAPDKSGLPSDRFSAERTGGSVSTLTIQRTQQEDSAVYLCASSPPGADTQYFGPGTRLTVL.

As concerns this clone: At one boundary the junction diverges from the germline segment, which might be a read error. With the read ending 3 residues before the CDR3 end, the germline J gene is used to fill in that end. The chain has TRBV5-6 and TRBJ2-3, with a weak D call TRBD2 (7 bases). Per the germline V gene, CDR1 is SGHDT and CDR2 is YYEEEE. The CDR3 totals 14 residues. The CDR3 DNA, read in part, is TGTGCCAGCAGCTGGGGTCGGGGGGCAGAGACG. Encoded protein: CASSWGRGAET. The full CDR3 reads CASSWGRGAETQYF.

Of note for this clone: The junction does not match germline at one end; this may be a read error. CDR3 DNA (partial): TGTGCCAGTAGGGGATCTGGGGCCAACTTC. Protein sequence: CASRGSGANF. The full-length CDR3 reads as CASRGSGANFLTF. V is TRBV19 and J is TRBJ2-6; D is possibly TRBD1 (5 bases). The missing CDR3 end, 3 residues past where the read stops, is filled in from the germline J gene. The germline V gene has CDR1 LNHDA and CDR2 SQIVND (reference sequence). The CDR3 consists of 13 residues.

This clone is labeled medium-sized based on frequency. The read ends 3 residues early relative to the CDR3; the germline J gene fills the gap. V gene TRBV7-2 combines with J gene TRBJ1-1, with 7 bases aligning to TRBD1. Germline CDR1 and CDR2: SGHTA and FQGNSA. This CDR3 is 15 amino acids long. V shed 5 bases and J 4 bases; nucleotides not matched to a gene: 10. The CDR3 DNA, read in part, is TGTGCCAGCAGCCTAATATCCTCAGGGGGCACTGAA. Its translation is CASSLISSGGTE. The whole CDR3 reads CASSLISSGGTEAFF.

Concerning this clone: The read is 3 residues too short to cover the CDR3 end, so that end is filled in from the germline J gene. V usage is TRBV10-3 and J usage is TRBJ2-5; 15 nucleotides line up with TRBD2. Germline V lookup: CDR1 ENHRY, CDR2 SYGVKD. V lost 4 bases, J lost 7 bases, and 10 bases stayed unmatched. This CDR3 is 17 amino acids long. CDR3 amino acids: CAISGPRTSGGAGTQYF. Partial CDR3 DNA: TGTGCCATCAGTGGCCCCCGGACTAGCGGGGGGGCCGGGACC.

As for this clone: The read halts 3 residues ahead of the CDR3 end, with the missing end drawn from the germline J gene. V usage is TRBV2 and J usage is TRBJ1-1; TRBD1 aligns across 7 bases. This CDR3 comprises 14 residues. The germline V gene encodes CDR1 SNHLY and CDR2 FYNNEI. Trimming at V came to 4 bases and at J to 1 base, leaving 3 bases not matched to a gene. CDR3 in amino acids: CASSVKGANTEAFF. CDR3 DNA, as far as it was read: TGTGCCAGCAGTGTCAAGGGGGCGAACACTGAA. Looking up the rest from reference TRBV2 and TRBJ1-1 gives the full variable domain: EPEVTQTPSHQVTQMGQEVILRCVPISNHLYFYWYRQILGQKVEFLVSFYNNEISEKSEIFDDQFSVERPDGSNFTLKIRSTKLEDSAMYFCASSVKGANTEAFFGQGTRLTVV.

Note on this clone: The read falls 3 residues short of the CDR3 end, and the missing part is taken from the germline J gene. This rearrangement joins TRBV6-2 or TRBV6-3 to TRBJ1-2; possibly TRBD1 for D (5 bases). The CDR3 contains 11 residues. Germline V gene sequence: CDR1 MNHEY, CDR2 SVGEGT. Trimming cost V 8 bases and J 7 bases, with 11 bases left between them. The CDR3 loop reads CASHEGSGYTF. The DNA read from the CDR3 is TGTGCCAGCCACGAGGGGTCTGGC.

As regards this clone: The read is 3 residues too short to cover the CDR3 end, so that end is filled in from the germline J gene. J is TRBJ2-3 and V is TRBV30; no definite D call. Trimming took off 1 base at V and 2 bases at J, with 4 bases between the two ends. The CDR3 contains 12 residues. Per germline, CDR1 GTSNPN and CDR2 SVGIG (reference sequence). The CDR3 bases that were read are TGTGCCTGGAGTGCTACCACAGATACG. Protein: CAWSATTDT. From start to end, the CDR3 is CAWSATTDTQYF. Variable domain in full (rest from reference TRBV30 and TRBJ2-3): SQTIHQWPATLVQPVGSPLSLECTVEGTSNPNLYWYRQAAGRGLQLLFYSVGIGQISSEVPQNLSASRPQDRQFILSSKKLLLSDSGFYLCAWSATTDTQYFGPGTRLTVL.

Comment on this clone: The observed sequence ends 3 residues before the CDR3 terminus, with the missing tail filled in from the germline J gene. This chain links TRBV20-1 with TRBJ2-5; weak D call: TRBD2 (7 bases). This CDR3 is built from 15 residues. Germline V lookup: CDR1 DFQATT, CDR2 SNEGSKA (reference sequence). The V end lost 0 bases, the J end lost 6 bases, and 17 bases lay between the germline ends. The CDR3 bases that were read are TGCAGTGCTAGAGATCGGTTTCGGGGGGCGCAGACC. It specifies CSARDRFRGAQT. The entire CDR3 reads CSARDRFRGAQTQYF.

Details on this clone: Read data end 3 residues before the CDR3 end; the end is taken from the germline J gene. The gene calls are TRBV7-2 and TRBJ2-1, with TRBD2 matching 8 bases. Trimming took 0 bases from V and 7 from J; bases not matched to a gene: 8. CDR1 and CDR2 from the germline V gene are SGHTA and FQGNSA. The CDR3 length is 16 residues. CDR3 loop: CASSLASSGSSNEQFF. The sequenced part of the CDR3 DNA is TGTGCCAGCAGCTTAGCGTCGAGCGGGAGTTCTAATGAG.

Comments on this clone: The CDR3 is cut off 3 residues early in the read; its end comes from the germline J gene. V gene TRBV7-9 combines with J gene TRBJ2-7, with TRBD1 as a possible D gene (6 bases). The germline V gene has CDR1 SEHNR and CDR2 FQNEAQ (reference sequence). The CDR3 sequence is 13 residues long. The V gene lost 6 bases and the J gene lost 3 bases, with 12 bases spanning the gap. CDR3: CASRGQGSYEQYF. CDR3 bases read: TGTGCCAGCAGGGGGCAGGGGAGCTACGAG.

Turning to this clone: The read gets to within 3 residues of the CDR3 end, and the germline J gene fills in the rest. The chain couples TRBV12-3 or TRBV12-4 to TRBJ2-3, with D uncertain. The CDR3 is 13 amino acids. Trimming pared 3 bases from V and 4 bases from J, leaving 8 bases between. CDR3 loop: CASSFSEADTQYF. The CDR3 DNA, read in part, is TGTGCCAGCAGTTTTAGTGAAGCAGATACG.

Note on this clone: The read falls 3 residues short of the CDR3 end, and the missing part is taken from the germline J gene. The chain uses TRBV20-1 and TRBJ2-4; 8 bases agree with TRBD2. The trim removed 3 bases at V and 1 base at J, leaving 5 bases unmatched. The CDR3 is 15 residues long. CDR1 is DFQATT and CDR2 is SNEGSKA in the germline V gene (reference sequence). CDR3 DNA (partial): TGCAGTGCTAGCTTAGCGGGGATTGCCAAAAACATT. Translated, it gives CSASLAGIAKNI. The CDR3, in full, reads CSASLAGIAKNIQYF.